The rows below give T cell receptor beta chains drawn from one sample of a study of blood T cell repertoires in COVID-19. TCRdb's copy holds only in-frame clones and misses some; the assay was immunoSEQ multiplex PCR. The sample lists some 150,000 clones; around 80% were seen once. Sequencing input: PBMCs or T cells enriched from blood (not recorded which). All receptors derive from a man aged 45-60 years who had recovered from COVID-19. The CDR3 runs from the conserved cysteine through the conserved F or W. A D gene is named only where the DNA matches it firmly. A row's size may be missing; if present it is once, few, many or a size class.

- | TRBD1 | TRBJ2-3 | TRBV19 | TGTGCCAGTAGTGGACAGGCGTGGTCCACAGATACGCAGTATTTT | CASSGQAWSTDTQYF
- | - | TRBJ2-3 | TRBV9 | TGTGCCAGCTGCCTTGGAGACTCGGGGACGCAGTATTTT | CASCLGDSGTQYF
- | TRBD1 | TRBJ1-3 | TRBV7-3 | TGTGCCAGCACCCCCTGGGGACAGGGGGCGCCGGCAGCTGGAAACACCATATATTTT | CASTPWGQGAPAAGNTIYF
- | TRBD2 | TRBJ2-3 | TRBV11-3 | TGTGCCAGCAGCTTAGGACTAGCGGGTAGCACAGATACGCAGTATTTT | CASSLGLAGSTDTQYF
- | - | TRBJ2-1 | TRBV11-3 | TGTGCCAGCAGCTTCGGTCCCCCAGGCTACAATGAGCAGTTCTTC | CASSFGPPGYNEQFF
- | TRBD2 | TRBJ2-7 | TRBV11-2 | TGTGCCAGCAGACGTAGCGGGGGGGTCTACGAGCAGTACTTC | CASRRSGGVYEQYF
- | - | TRBJ1-1 | TRBV9 | TGTGCCAGCAGCGTAGTCGCTGGGGGGACTGAAGCTTTCTTT | CASSVVAGGTEAFF
once | TRBD1 | TRBJ1-6 | TRBV18 | TGTGCCAGCTCACCTGGTTTAGGACAGGGGGCGTCCCGTAATTCACCCCTCCACTTT | CASSPGLGQGASRNSPLHF
- | TRBD2 | TRBJ2-1 | TRBV7-7 | TGTGCTAGCAGCTTAGGACTAGGCTTGGATGAGCAGTTCTTC | CASSLGLGLDEQFF
- | - | TRBJ1-2 | TRBV29-1 | TGCAGCGCCTCCGCCGCAGCGCCCTCAAACTATGGCTACACCTTC | CSASAAAPSNYGYTF
- | - | TRBJ1-5 | TRBV27 | TGTGCCAGCAGCCCACCACGTGGTAGATCCCCATATAGCAATCAGCCCCAGCATTTT | CASSPPRGRSPYSNQPQHF
- | TRBD2 | TRBJ2-2 | TRBV29-1 | TGCAGCGTTGAGGGTGGACTAGCGGGGGCCGCGAACACCGGGGAGCTGTTTTTT | CSVEGGLAGAANTGELFF
- | TRBD1 | TRBJ2-7 | TRBV12-3/TRBV12-4 | TGTGCCAGCAGCTATACAGGGGCCTACGAGCAGTACTTC | CASSYTGAYEQYF
- | TRBD1 | TRBJ1-1 | TRBV30 | TGTGCCTGGAGTCCCCTGGACAGGGACGACACTGAAGCTTTCTTT | CAWSPLDRDDTEAFF
- | - | TRBJ2-5 | TRBV7-2 | TGTGCCAGCAGGAGGTGGGGGGGCGAGACCCAGTACTTC | CASRRWGGETQYF